This paragraph covers one T cell receptor (beta chain) sequence. No antigen is known for it. These data originate in a study of T cell responses to AZD1222 COVID-19 vaccine. Repertoires were generated with immunoSEQ multiplex PCR, while TCRdb's copy carries only in-frame clones and drops some. The sample holds 45,000 to 65,000 clones, about 90% seen once. Study-level results: Elevations in Spike-specific TCR breadth and depth followed administration of two AZD1222 doses. Nearly half of the spike-specific TCRs reportedly recognize variant regions that carry no mutations. Regions 160-218 and 743-854 dominated among vaccine-associated CD4 TCRs spanning spike. White British people made up most donors, females outnumbered males, and clonal diversity was possibly underestimated.

The germline CDR1 and CDR2 sequences are MDHEN and SYDVKM. The V and J ends lost 4 bases and 5 bases, in that order; junction bases with no gene match: 3. The CDR3 has 14 residues. The chain uses TRBV28 and TRBJ2-5; TRBD2 matches at 11 bases. The sample was peripheral blood, taken on day 0 of AZD1222 vaccination. This TCR was sampled from an adult in good health. As DNA, the CDR3 is TGTGCCAGCAGTTCACTAGCGGGAGCTGAGACCCAGTACTTC. Protein product: CASSSLAGAETQYF.